This T cell receptor beta chain is from a study of technical replicates of blood from four donors. Trimming cost V 5 bases and J 0 bases, with 9 bases left between them. CDR1 is SGHNT, CDR2 YENEEA, per germline. The CDR3 contains 14 residues. Only in-frame clones appear in the TCRdb table, and some are missing; sequencing was by immunoSEQ multiplex PCR. The sample holds about 95,000 clones, about 95% seen once. The sample consisted of T cells isolated from PBMCs. This rearrangement joins TRBV11-3 to TRBJ2-3; D is possibly TRBD2 (6 bases). The clonotype was recovered from a human donor in good health. The chain's CDR3 is CASSQTRSTDTQYF. The DNA of the CDR3 is TGTGCCAGCAGCCAGACTAGAAGCACAGATACGCAGTATTTT.